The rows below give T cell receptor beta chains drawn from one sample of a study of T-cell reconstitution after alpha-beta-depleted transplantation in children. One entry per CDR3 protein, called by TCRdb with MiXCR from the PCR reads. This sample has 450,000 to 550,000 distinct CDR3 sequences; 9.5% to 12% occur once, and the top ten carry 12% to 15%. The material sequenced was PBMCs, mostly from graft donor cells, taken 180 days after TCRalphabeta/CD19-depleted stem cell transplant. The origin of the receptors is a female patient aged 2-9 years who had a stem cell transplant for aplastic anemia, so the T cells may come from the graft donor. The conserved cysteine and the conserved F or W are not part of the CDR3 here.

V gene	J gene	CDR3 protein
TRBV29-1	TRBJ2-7	SAVTGLQY
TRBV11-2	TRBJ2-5	ASSLRYLLEETQY
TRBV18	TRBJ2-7	ASSLQLGDYEQY
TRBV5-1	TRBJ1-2	ASSLRGQGNYGYT
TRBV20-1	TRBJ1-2	SALPPTLPGLYGYT
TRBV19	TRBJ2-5	ASSILGREGQETQY
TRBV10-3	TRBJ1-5	AISESQGVGNQPQH
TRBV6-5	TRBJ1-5	ASSYSPRYSNQPQH
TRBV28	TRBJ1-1	ASSRGQRNTEAF
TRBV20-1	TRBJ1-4	SARWRSNEKLF
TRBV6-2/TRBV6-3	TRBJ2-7	ASALGGVEYEQY
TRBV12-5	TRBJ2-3	ASGGIADTQY
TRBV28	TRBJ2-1	ASSLYNALQF
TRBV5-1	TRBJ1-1	ASSFRTGGDGEAF
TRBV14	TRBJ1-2	ASSQQFHRVGDGYT
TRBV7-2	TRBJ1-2	ASSPIQGLLNYGYT
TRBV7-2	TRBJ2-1	ASSLGVGTSLYNEQF
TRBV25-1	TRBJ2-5	ASSEPGQGARETQY
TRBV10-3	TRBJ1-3	AIGGQGKTGNTIY
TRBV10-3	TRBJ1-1	AISNGTPKNTEAF
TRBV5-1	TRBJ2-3	ASSLRDYTTDTQY
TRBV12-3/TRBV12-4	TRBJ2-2	ASSLFGTTNTGELF
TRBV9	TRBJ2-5	ASSVAVYQETQY
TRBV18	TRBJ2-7	ASSPQRQGYEQY
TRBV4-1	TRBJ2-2	ASSQPGGRGPSGELF
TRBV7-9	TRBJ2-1	ASSGQRTLRNNEQF
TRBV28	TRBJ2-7	ASSHGLGAYEQY
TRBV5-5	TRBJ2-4	ASSLWGVGGLAKNSQY